This T cell receptor (beta chain) came from a study of beta chain features in type 1 diabetes (dated by TCRdb to between 2017 and 2018). With regard to the full study: Mean age, gender distribution, total cell number and subset yield did not differ between patients and healthy donors. A total of around 100 million sorted cells were examined across all samples, and RNA yield correlated strongly with the number of cells per subset. In the study, recently diagnosed type 1 diabetes patients and matched healthy donors were compared on the TCRB repertoires of their sorted circulating CD4+ T cell subsets. Regulatory and stem cell-like memory subsets were obtained from only 8 patients and about eight healthy donors, while naive and central memory subsets were obtained from all 30 or so donors. The paper as a whole reports these results and caveats: Shorter templates might be favored by PCR, yet because patient and control samples were amplified and corrected together, any such skew would affect both groups equally. Because cDNA rather than genomic DNA was sequenced, highly expressing activated cells could have been over-represented, although no difference in activation and CD3 levels was found between groups. Type 1 diabetes patients showed a moderate but significant shortening of TCRB CDR3 length in all four CD4+ subsets. The naive, central memory and regulatory TCRB repertoires appeared to resemble one another more closely among patients than among healthy donors. Because small numbers of individuals were included in the HLA sub-analyses, any influence of HLA type on TCRB rearrangement was left unresolved. Fewer insertions and more nucleotide deletions at VDJ recombination sites were observed in patients with type 1 diabetes, implying thymic rearrangement abnormalities.

The entire isolated RNA was reverse transcribed using the High Capacity cDNA Reverse Transcription Kit, and thus expressed TCRB transcripts were sequenced. Deep immunoSEQ sequencing was performed on naive, central memory and regulatory T cell samples, with an average of roughly 3.3 million total reads per sample. After sorted cells were lysed in RLT buffer, RNA was extracted with DNase-treated RNeasy Micro or Mini kits, with the choice depending on cell number. Each cell subset was processed on its own to prevent cross-contamination, while patient and healthy donor samples were processed together. The immunoSEQ multiplex PCR was used to amplify TCRB sequences from cDNA, generating 87-bp fragments that spanned the CDR3 region. The amplicons were sequenced using the Illumina HiSeq platform. On the authors' methods: PCR bias was corrected computationally using synthetic template baselines, and reads within Hamming distance 2 were collapsed, with unmergeable singletons discarded. By aligning reads against IMGT, V, D and J genes, CDR3 length, and insertions or deletions at six rearrangement sites were assigned. Within each subset, clonotype counts were normalized to the number of sorted cells before true diversity and Gini coefficients were calculated with the tcR R package. The overlap coefficient, calculated on TCRB nucleotide sequences, was used to measure repertoire sharing. Entries here come from immuneACCESS through TCRdb and include only in-frame sequences with V and J called. Some clones fail to appear in such tables; in the studies checked, an unresolved V gene covers under half of the shortfall, and the cause of the remainder is unknown. That table gives V, J and clone size, and the DNA gave D and trimming. Present in this sample are 300,000 to 400,000 clones, roughly 9% of which were seen just once. The ten top clones hold 0.95% to 1.1% of the sample.

A single peripheral blood draw of approximately 110 mL on average was collected from each donor into heparinised tubes. A BD FACSAria II was used to sort naive, central memory, regulatory and stem cell-like memory CD4+ T cells with a panel that included CD45RO, CCR7, CD25, CD127, CD95 and CD27. Purity was above 98% for every sorted population. PBMCs were separated immediately by Lymphoprep density gradient centrifugation and were stained directly, without being cultured. To minimize batch effects, samples were stained and sorted in pairs, one healthy donor with one patient per experiment. This clone was seen only a few times. This receptor's antigen is unknown. Within one base of it there is no much larger clone, and no base qualities were kept. V is reduced by 0 bases and J by 4 bases, leaving a spacing of 12 bases between them. The CDR3, cysteine through phenylalanine, is 15 amino acids long. CDR3 DNA is the only sequence kept; it has 45 bases, read in frame from the first base. The germline V gene specifies SGHRS as CDR1 and YFSETQ as CDR2.

This receptor was taken from a young man with type 1 diabetes. The receptor chain draws on TRBV5-1 and TRBJ2-3; tentative D gene TRBD1, with 5 bases matching. Sequenced input: central memory CD4+ T cells from blood. The CDR3 protein: CASSLGYLGPDTQYF. The bases are TGCGCCAGCAGCTTGGGGTACCTGGGGCCAGATACGCAGTATTTT.